These 10 T cell receptor beta chains were sequenced from one sample in a study of T cell repertoires in cytomegalovirus infection. MiXCR, run by TCRdb on the reads, gives a single entry per CDR3 protein. Of around 740,000 distinct CDR3 sequences in the sample, 35% were seen once. Sequencing was carried out using PBMCs. The receptor source for this set is a human donor in good health (CMV status not recorded). Some clones in this sample may be carry-over from other donors' samples.

This clonotype was counted only a few times. V gene TRBV7-8 combines with J gene TRBJ1-1, with D possibly matching TRBD1 (6 bases). The germline V gene encodes CDR1 SGHVS and CDR2 FQNEAQ. This CDR3 comprises 15 residues. Trimming left V 5 bases short and J 0 bases short, with 13 bases between. The CDR3 is CASSLRGTMNTEAFF. CDR3 bases: TGTGCCAGCAGCCTCAGGGGAACCATGAACACTGAAGCTTTCTTT.

In its sample, this clonotype was seen a few times. The chain combines TRBV27 with TRBJ2-7; D not certain. Trimming removed 5 bases at V and 12 bases at J, with 23 bases between. Germline assignment: CDR1 MNHEY and CDR2 SMNVEV (reference sequence). The CDR3 runs 14 residues. The CDR3 sequence: CASSVFGGPKKRYF. The CDR3 coding sequence is TGTGCCAGCAGTGTTTTTGGTGGGCCCAAGAAACGGTACTTC.

This clonotype appeared a few times. The chain is built from TRBV6-6 and TRBJ2-2; D tentatively fits TRBD1 or TRBD2 (5 bases each). CDR3 length: 13 residues. Trimming stripped 4 bases from V and 6 bases from J, with 9 bases between. CDR1 and CDR2 (germline): MNHNY, SVGAGI (reference sequence). CDR3: CASSLRGSGELFF. The CDR3 bases are TGTGCCAGCAGTTTACGGGGCTCCGGGGAGCTGTTTTTT.

This clonotype was counted many times. The rearrangement joins TRBV28 to TRBJ2-1; a weak D match, TRBD2 (7 bases). This CDR3 is built from 12 residues. V lost 8 bases, J lost 15 bases, and 20 bases lay in between. CDR1 is MDHEN, CDR2 SYDVKM, per germline. DNA for the CDR3: TGTGCCAGCGGTGGGGGGTGGGGGGGGCCGTTCTTC. Its translation is CASGGGWGGPFF.

This clonotype occurred a few times. This chain joins TRBV28 and TRBJ1-2, with 7 bases lining up with TRBD1. V trimming: 5 bases; J trimming: 2 bases; junction bases outside the gene matches: 5. CDR3 length equals 14 residues. Germline lookup yields CDR1 MDHEN and CDR2 SYDVKM. The CDR3 is CASSGIRGNYGYTF. CDR3 nucleotide sequence: TGTGCCAGCAGTGGAATCAGGGGGAACTATGGCTACACCTTC.

The sample holds a few counts of this clonotype. The chain has TRBV29-1 and TRBJ1-1; no definite D call. The V gene lost 6 bases and the J gene lost 2 bases, with 10 bases spanning the gap. Germline-derived CDR1 and CDR2 are SQVTM and ANQGSEA. The CDR3 loop spans 12 amino acids. The CDR3 loop reads CSVAHANTEAFF. For the CDR3, the DNA is TGCAGCGTCGCACACGCTAACACTGAAGCTTTCTTT.

Only a few counts were recorded for this clonotype. V usage is TRBV15 and J usage is TRBJ1-4; TRBD1 might be the D (6 bases). This CDR3 is built from 19 residues. Trimming shortened V by 3 bases and J by 5 bases, and 25 bases separated the two germline ends. Germline lookup yields CDR1 LNHNV and CDR2 YYDKDF (reference sequence). CDR3 sequence reads: CATSSTMNPDRLANEKLFF. CDR3 DNA: TGTGCCACCAGCAGTACAATGAATCCCGACAGGCTAGCAAATGAAAAACTGTTTTTT.

The chain is built from TRBV27 and TRBJ1-4; D is perhaps TRBD1 (5 bases). Germline loops: CDR1 MNHEY, CDR2 SMNVEV (reference sequence). This CDR3 spans 14 amino acids. V dropped 2 bases and J dropped 7 bases, with 11 bases sitting between them. CDR3: CASSLRGEGEKLFF. Here the CDR3 DNA reads TGTGCCAGCAGTTTAAGGGGAGAAGGTGAAAAACTGTTTTTT.

This clonotype was observed a few times. The chain has TRBV28 and TRBJ2-2; weak D call: TRBD2 (5 bases). V lost 6 bases and J lost 4, with 15 bases in between. Per the germline V gene, CDR1 is MDHEN and CDR2 is SYDVKM. The CDR3 runs 15 residues. The CDR3 region is CASRSGAAGTGELFF. The CDR3 DNA reads TGTGCCAGCAGATCAGGAGCCGCGGGCACCGGGGAGCTGTTTTTT. Full variable domain (remainder filled in from reference TRBV28 and TRBJ2-2): DVKVTQSSRYLVKRTGEKVFLECVQDMDHENMFWYRQDPGLGLRLIYFSYDVKMKEKGDIPEGYSVSREKKERFSLILESASTNQTSMYLCASRSGAAGTGELFFGEGSRLTVL.

The rearrangement links TRBV12-3 or TRBV12-4 to TRBJ2-3; 8 nucleotides agree with TRBD1. The ends lost 5 bases at V and 5 bases at J; junction bases unmatched: 9. The CDR3 is 15 residues long. CDR3 DNA sequence: TGTGCCAGCAGTCCCCAGGGGGCGCGGGAAGATACGCAGTATTTT. Protein: CASSPQGAREDTQYF.